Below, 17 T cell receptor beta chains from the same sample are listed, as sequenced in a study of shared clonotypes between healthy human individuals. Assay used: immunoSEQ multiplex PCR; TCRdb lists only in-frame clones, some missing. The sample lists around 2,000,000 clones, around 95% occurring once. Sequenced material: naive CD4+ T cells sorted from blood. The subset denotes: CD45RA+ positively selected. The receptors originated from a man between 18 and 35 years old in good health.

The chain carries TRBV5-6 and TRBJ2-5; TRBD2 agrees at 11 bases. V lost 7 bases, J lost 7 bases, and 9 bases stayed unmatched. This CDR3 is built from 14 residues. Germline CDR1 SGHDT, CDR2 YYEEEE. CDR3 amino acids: CASFIAGGQGTQYF. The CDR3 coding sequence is TGTGCCAGCTTTATAGCGGGAGGGCAGGGGACCCAGTACTTC.

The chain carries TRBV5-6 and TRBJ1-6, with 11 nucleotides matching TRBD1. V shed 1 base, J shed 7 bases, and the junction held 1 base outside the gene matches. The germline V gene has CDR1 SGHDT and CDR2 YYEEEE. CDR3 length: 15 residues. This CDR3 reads CASSLWDRGNSPLHF. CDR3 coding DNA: TGTGCCAGCAGCTTGTGGGACAGGGGGAATTCACCCCTCCACTTT.

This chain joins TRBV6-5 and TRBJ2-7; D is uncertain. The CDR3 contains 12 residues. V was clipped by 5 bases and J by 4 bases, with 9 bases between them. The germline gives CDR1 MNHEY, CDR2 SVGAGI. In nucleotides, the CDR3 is TGTGCCAGCAGTACGGGTAGTTACGAGCAGTACTTC. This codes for CASSTGSYEQYF.

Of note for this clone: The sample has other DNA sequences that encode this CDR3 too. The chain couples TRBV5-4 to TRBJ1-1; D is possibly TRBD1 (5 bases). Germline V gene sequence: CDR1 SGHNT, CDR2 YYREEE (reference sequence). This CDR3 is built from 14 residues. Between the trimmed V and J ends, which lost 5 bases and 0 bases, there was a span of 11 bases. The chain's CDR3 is CASSSDSMNTEAFF. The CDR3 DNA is TGTGCCAGCAGTTCCGACAGCATGAACACTGAAGCTTTCTTT. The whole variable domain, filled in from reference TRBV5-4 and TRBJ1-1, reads ETGVTQSPTHLIKTRGQQVTLRCSSQSGHNTVSWYQQALGQGPQFIFQYYREEENGRGNFPPRFSGLQFPNYSSELNVNALELDDSALYLCASSSDSMNTEAFFGQGTRLTVV.

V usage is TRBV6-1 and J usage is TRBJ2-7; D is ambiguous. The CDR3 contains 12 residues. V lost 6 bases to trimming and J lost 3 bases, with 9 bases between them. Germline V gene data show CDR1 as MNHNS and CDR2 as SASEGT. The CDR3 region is CASRASYYEQYF. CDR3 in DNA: TGTGCCAGCAGGGCCAGTTACTACGAGCAGTACTTC.

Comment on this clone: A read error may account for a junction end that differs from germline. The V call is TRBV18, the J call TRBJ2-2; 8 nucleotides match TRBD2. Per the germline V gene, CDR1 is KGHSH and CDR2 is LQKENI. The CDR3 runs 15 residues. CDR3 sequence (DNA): TGTGCCAGCTCACAGGGACTAGGGAACACCGGGGAGCCGTTTTTT. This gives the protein CASSQGLGNTGEPFF.

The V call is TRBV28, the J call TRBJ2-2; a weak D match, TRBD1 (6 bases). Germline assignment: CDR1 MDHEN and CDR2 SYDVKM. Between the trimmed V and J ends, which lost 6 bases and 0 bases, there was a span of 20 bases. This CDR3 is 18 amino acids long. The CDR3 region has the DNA TGTGCCAGCAGCTCCTTCCGGCTGGGGGCAGCGAACACCGGGGAGCTGTTTTTT. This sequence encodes CASSSFRLGAANTGELFF.

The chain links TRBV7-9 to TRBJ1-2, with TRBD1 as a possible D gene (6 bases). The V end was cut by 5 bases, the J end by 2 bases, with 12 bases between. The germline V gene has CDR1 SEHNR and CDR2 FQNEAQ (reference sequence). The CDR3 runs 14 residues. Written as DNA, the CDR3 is TGTGCCAGCAGCCAACAGGGTGGGAACTATGGCTACACCTTC. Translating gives CASSQQGGNYGYTF. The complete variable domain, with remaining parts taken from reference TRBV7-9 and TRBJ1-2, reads DTGVSQNPRHKITKRGQNVTFRCDPISEHNRLYWYRQTLGQGPEFLTYFQNEAQLEKSRLLSDRFSAERPKGSFSTLEIQRTEQGDSAMYLCASSQQGGNYGYTFGSGTRLTVV.

The CDR3 DNA is TGCGCCAGCAGCCAAGATGGCCTAGCGACAGAGACCCAGTACTTC. It is translated as CASSQDGLATETQYF. The V gene is TRBV4-3, the J gene TRBJ2-5; possibly TRBD2 for D (6 bases). V lost 0 bases, J lost 4 bases, and 12 bases lay in between. The germline V gene encodes CDR1 LGHNA and CDR2 YSLEER. The CDR3 is 15 amino acids.

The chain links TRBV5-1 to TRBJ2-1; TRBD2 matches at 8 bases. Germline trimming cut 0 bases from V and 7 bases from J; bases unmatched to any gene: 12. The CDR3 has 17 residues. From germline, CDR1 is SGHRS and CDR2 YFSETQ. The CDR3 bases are TGCGCCAGCAGCTTGGCCGAAGGCCTAGCGGGCACTAATGAGCAGTTCTTC. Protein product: CASSLAEGLAGTNEQFF.

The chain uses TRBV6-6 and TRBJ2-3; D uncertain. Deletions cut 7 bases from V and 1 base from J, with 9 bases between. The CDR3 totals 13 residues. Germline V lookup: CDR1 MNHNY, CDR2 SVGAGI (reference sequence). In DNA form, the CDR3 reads TGTGCCAGCACCCCCATTCGCACAGATACGCAGTATTTT. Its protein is CASTPIRTDTQYF.

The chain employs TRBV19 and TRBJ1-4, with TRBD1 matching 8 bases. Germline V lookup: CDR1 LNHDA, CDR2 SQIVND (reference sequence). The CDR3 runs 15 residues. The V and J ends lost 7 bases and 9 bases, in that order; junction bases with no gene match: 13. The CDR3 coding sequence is TGTGCCAGTATTCCGTTCCACGGACAGGGCCAAAAACTGTTTTTT. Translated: CASIPFHGQGQKLFF.

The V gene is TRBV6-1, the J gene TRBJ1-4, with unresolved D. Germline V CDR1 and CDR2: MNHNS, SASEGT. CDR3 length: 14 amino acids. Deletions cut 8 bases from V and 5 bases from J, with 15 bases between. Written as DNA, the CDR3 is TGTGCCAGCTGTCCAATCCGCCTAAATGAAAAACTGTTTTTT. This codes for CASCPIRLNEKLFF.

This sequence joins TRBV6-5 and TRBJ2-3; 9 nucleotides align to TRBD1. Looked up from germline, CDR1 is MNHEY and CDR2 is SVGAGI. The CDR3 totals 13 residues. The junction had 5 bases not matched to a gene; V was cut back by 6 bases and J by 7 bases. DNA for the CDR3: TGTGCCAGCAGCCGGGACAGGGCACATACGCAGTATTTT. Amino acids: CASSRDRAHTQYF.

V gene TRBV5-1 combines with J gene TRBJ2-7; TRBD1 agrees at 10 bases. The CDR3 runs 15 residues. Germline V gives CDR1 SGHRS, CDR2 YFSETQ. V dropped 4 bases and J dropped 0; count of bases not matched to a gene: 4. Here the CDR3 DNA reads TGCGCCAGCAGCCCTGGACAGGGGGTCTCCTACGAGCAGTACTTC. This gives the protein CASSPGQGVSYEQYF.

CDR3 amino acids: CASRGQGGYNEQFF. The CDR3 DNA reads TGTGCCAGCAGGGGACAGGGAGGGTACAATGAGCAGTTCTTC. V is TRBV6-6 and J is TRBJ2-1; 9 bases align to TRBD1. This CDR3 has 14 amino acids. The V and J ends lost 6 bases and 4 bases, in that order; junction bases with no gene match: 4. CDR1 is MNHNY, CDR2 SVGAGI, per germline (reference sequence).

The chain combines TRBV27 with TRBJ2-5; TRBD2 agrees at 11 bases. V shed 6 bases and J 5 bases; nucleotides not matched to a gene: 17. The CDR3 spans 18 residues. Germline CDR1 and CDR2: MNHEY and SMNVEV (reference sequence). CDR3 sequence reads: CASSPKLAGAPRVETQYF. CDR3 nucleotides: TGTGCCAGCAGCCCTAAACTAGCGGGGGCCCCAAGGGTCGAGACCCAGTACTTC.